Listed below are T cell receptor beta chains from one sample, sequenced in a study of shared clonotypes between healthy human individuals. Method: immunoSEQ multiplex PCR; TCRdb's copy keeps in-frame clones and lacks some. The sample yields millions of clones, approximately 90% seen once. Material for sequencing was naive CD4+ T cells sorted from blood. All receptors come from a man between 18 and 29 years old in good health. CDR3s include the opening cysteine and the closing phenylalanine or tryptophan. D genes are given only for firm matches. Size tells how often a clone was seen (once, few, many) or the class of an expanded clone, and some rows leave it out.

>TRBD1|-|TRBJ1-1|16|TRBV10-3
TGTGCCATCAGGGGAATCGAGACAGGGGGCTTCGCTGAAGCTTTCTTT
CAIRGIETGGFAEAFF
>-|-|TRBJ2-7|13|TRBV28
TGTGCCAGCAGTTCGACGCCGAGAGGAGAGCAGTACTTC
CASSSTPRGEQYF
>TRBD1|-|TRBJ1-6|16|TRBV28
TGTGCCAGCAGTGATTCAGGGGGCGCGGATAATTCACCCCTCCACTTT
CASSDSGGADNSPLHF
>-|-|TRBJ2-7|16|TRBV9
TGTGCCAGCAGCGTGGCCCCGGCCAGTCAAACCTACGAGCAGTACTTC
CASSVAPASQTYEQYF
>-|-|TRBJ1-1|15|TRBV5-1
TGCGCCAGCAGCCAATTAAACAGGGCGAACACTGAAGCTTTCTTT
CASSQLNRANTEAFF
>-|-|TRBJ2-5|14|TRBV2
TGTGCCAGCAATGGTCGCCCCTACCAAGAGACCCAGTACTTC
CASNGRPYQETQYF
>-|-|TRBJ1-1|15|TRBV6-6
TGTGCCAGCAGGGACGGGAGACTCATGAACACTGAAGCTTTCTTT
CASRDGRLMNTEAFF
>TRBD2|-|TRBJ2-3|15|TRBV5-6
TGTGCCAGCAGCTGGGGGGGAGTTGTGATTGATACGCAGTATTTT
CASSWGGVVIDTQYF
>TRBD2|-|TRBJ2-2|16|TRBV10-3
TGTGCCATCAGTGAGTCGCGGGGGTCGGACACCGGGGAGCTGTTTTTT
CAISESRGSDTGELFF
>-|-|TRBJ1-4|13|TRBV7-2
TGTGCCAGCAGCTTAGCCCAGGGAGAAAAACTGTTTTTT
CASSLAQGEKLFF
>TRBD1|-|TRBJ2-5|15|TRBV10-2
TGCGCCAGCAGTGAGACGGGACAGTCCCAGGAGACCCAGTACTTC
CASSETGQSQETQYF
>-|-|TRBJ2-5|17|TRBV9
TGTGCCAGCAGCGTAGGCAGGGGCCCCAGCGGCCGGGAGACCCAGTACTTC
CASSVGRGPSGRETQYF
>-|-|TRBJ2-3|14|TRBV4-1
TGCGCCAGCAGCCGGGCAGGCGTGACAGATACGCAGTATTTT
CASSRAGVTDTQYF
>-|-|TRBJ1-1|14|TRBV5-4
TGTGCCAGCAGTCCTACCGGGAGGAGGGCTGAAGCTTTCTTT
CASSPTGRRAEAFF
>-|-|TRBJ1-5|15|TRBV7-2
TGTGCCAGCAGCTTAGCGGACCCCCTTAATCAGCCCCAGCATTTT
CASSLADPLNQPQHF
>TRBD1|-|TRBJ2-2|16|TRBV13
TGTGCCAGCAGTCCCGACAGGGGGCGCGCGACCGGGGAGCTGTTTTTT
CASSPDRGRATGELFF
>-|-|TRBJ2-3|15|TRBV7-3
TGTGCCAGCAGCTTATCGGCGGGGACGGCAGATACGCAGTATTTT
CASSLSAGTADTQYF
>TRBD2|-|TRBJ2-7|14|TRBV5-1
TGCGCCAGCAGCGGGGGGACTAGCGGCTACGAGCAGTACTTC
CASSGGTSGYEQYF
>TRBD1|once|TRBJ2-3|13|TRBV29-1
TGCAGCGTTGAGGGGGACAGGGACGATACGCAGTATTTT
CSVEGDRDDTQYF
>-|-|TRBJ1-2|12|TRBV13
TGTGCCAGCAGCTTAGGACCTTATGGCTACACCTTC
CASSLGPYGYTF
>TRBD2|-|TRBJ2-7|19|TRBV7-9
TGTGCCAGCAGCTCCTGGGGACTAGCGGGGGGGTCGTTTGACCACGAGCAGTACTTC
CASSSWGLAGGSFDHEQYF
>-|-|TRBJ2-7|14|TRBV5-1
TGCGCCAGCAGCTCAACACAGAGCTCCTACGAGCAGTACTTC
CASSSTQSSYEQYF
>-|-|TRBJ1-1|12|TRBV7-2
TGTGCCAGCAGCTTGCGGGGAACAGAAGCTTTCTTT
CASSLRGTEAFF
>TRBD2|-|TRBJ2-1|15|TRBV14
TGTGCCAGCAGCCAGCCCGGGACTACCTACAATGAGCAGTTCTTC
CASSQPGTTYNEQFF
>-|-|TRBJ2-6|14|TRBV19
TGTGCCAGTAGGGGAAGCTCTGGGGCCAACGTCCTGACTTTC
CASRGSSGANVLTF
>-|-|TRBJ1-2|11|TRBV2
TGTGCCAGTGGGACTGTCTATGGCTACACCTTC
CASGTVYGYTF
>TRBD2|once|TRBJ2-1|14|TRBV6-6
TGTGCCACCCGCGATACCGGGACTAGAAATGAGCAGTTCTTC
CATRDTGTRNEQFF
>-|-|TRBJ2-3|16|TRBV28
TGTGCCAGCAGTTTATCGGGGGTAAGGGGCACAGATACGCAGTATTTT
CASSLSGVRGTDTQYF
>-|-|TRBJ2-7|12|TRBV29-1
TGCAGCGTCCGGGCGGACCCGGGGGAGCAGTACTTC
CSVRADPGEQYF
>TRBD2|-|TRBJ2-7|15|TRBV7-2
TGTGCCAGCAGCCCGGAGCGGGGCCCCTCTCACGAGCAGTACTTC
CASSPERGPSHEQYF
>TRBD1|-|TRBJ1-4|15|TRBV30
TGTGCCTGGAGTGTATCGGGACAGGGGAATGAAAAACTGTTTTTT
CAWSVSGQGNEKLFF
>-|-|TRBJ2-5|11|TRBV6-5
TGTGCCAGCAGTTCTGAAGAGACCCAGTACTTC
CASSSEETQYF
>TRBD1|-|TRBJ1-2|14|TRBV10-3
TGTGCCATCCGACAGGGGGCTGACAACTATGGCTACACCTTC
CAIRQGADNYGYTF
>-|-|TRBJ2-3|13|TRBV19
TGTGCCAGTAGTCATCTAGGGACAGATACGCAGTATTTT
CASSHLGTDTQYF
>TRBD1|-|TRBJ1-4|15|TRBV25-1
TGTGCCAGCAGTGAGGAGGGGACAGGGGGGGGAAAACTGTTTTTT
CASSEEGTGGGKLFF
>-|-|TRBJ1-1|14|TRBV7-2
TGTGCCAGCAGCTCCGACAGGTGGAACACTGAAGCTTTCTTT
CASSSDRWNTEAFF
>TRBD1|-|TRBJ1-4|14|TRBV4-1
TGCGCCAGCAGCCAACTAGACAGGGGTGAAAAACTGTTTTTT
CASSQLDRGEKLFF
>-|once|TRBJ2-5|17|TRBV4-1
TGCGCCAGCAGCCAGTTATTAAAGGGGTACCCTCAAGAGACCCAGTACTTC
CASSQLLKGYPQETQYF
>-|once|TRBJ2-6|16|TRBV9
TGTGCCAGCAGCGTAGGAGGAAGCTCTGGGGCCAACGTCCTGACTTTC
CASSVGGSSGANVLTF
>TRBD1|-|TRBJ2-5|15|TRBV11-2
TGTGCCAGCAGCGACGGACAGGGGAGACGAGAGACCCAGTACTTC
CASSDGQGRRETQYF
>TRBD1|-|TRBJ2-7|16|TRBV19
TGTGCCAGTAGACCCGGACAGGGCCCCATCTGGGACGAGCAGTACTTC
CASRPGQGPIWDEQYF
>-|-|TRBJ2-3|16|TRBV27
TGTGCCAGCAGTTCCCCGAGACTAGGGGGGACAGATACGCAGTATTTT
CASSSPRLGGTDTQYF
>-|-|TRBJ1-5|14|TRBV5-6
TGTGCCAGCAGCTCGGGGGAGACGAGCCAGCCCCAGCATTTT
CASSSGETSQPQHF
>TRBD2|-|TRBJ2-1|14|TRBV7-2
TGTGCCAGCAGCTTTACTAGCGGGAGCTATGAGCAGTTCTTC
CASSFTSGSYEQFF
>-|-|TRBJ2-3|11|TRBV30
TGTGCCTTGGTCGGCGATACTTTGCAGTATTTT
CALVGDTLQYF
>-|-|TRBJ1-4|14|TRBV10-2
TGCGCCAGCAGGGCCAGACCCACTAATGAAAAACTGTTTTTT
CASRARPTNEKLFF
>-|-|TRBJ1-1|16|TRBV4-3
TGCGCCAGCAGCCAAGTCTTTTCCGGAGTGAACACTGAAGCTTTCTTT
CASSQVFSGVNTEAFF
>-|-|TRBJ2-6|15|TRBV11-2
TGTGCCAGCAGCTTAGTGCGCTCTGGGGCCAACGTCCTGACTTTC
CASSLVRSGANVLTF
>-|-|TRBJ2-2|13|TRBV7-9
TGTGCCAGCAGCAGAGGGGGTCCCGGGGAGCTGTTTTTT
CASSRGGPGELFF
>-|-|TRBJ1-5|18|TRBV5-1
TGCGCCAGCAGCCAACAGGGACCTTATCTTTATAGCAATCAGCCCCAGCATTTT
CASSQQGPYLYSNQPQHF
>TRBD2|-|TRBJ2-7|14|TRBV7-2
TGTGCCAGCAGCAAACTAGCGGGGCCCTACGAGCAGTACTTC
CASSKLAGPYEQYF
>-|-|TRBJ2-3|14|TRBV5-4
TGTGCCAGCAGCTTGACAGGACGCACAGATACGCAGTATTTT
CASSLTGRTDTQYF
>-|-|TRBJ2-1|18|TRBV5-6
TGTGCCAGCAGTTTTTTTATGGGAGCGGCCTACTCCTACAATGAGCAGTTCTTC
CASSFFMGAAYSYNEQFF
>-|-|TRBJ1-4|13|TRBV28
TGTGCCAGCAGTCCTGTAATGGCGGGGAAACTGTTTTTT
CASSPVMAGKLFF
>-|-|TRBJ1-6|12|TRBV2
TGTGCCAGCAGCGGTTCTCAATCACCCCTCCACTTT
CASSGSQSPLHF
>-|-|TRBJ1-2|14|TRBV10-3
TGTGCCATCAGTACTGGAGCTCAACTTTATGGCTACACCTTC
CAISTGAQLYGYTF